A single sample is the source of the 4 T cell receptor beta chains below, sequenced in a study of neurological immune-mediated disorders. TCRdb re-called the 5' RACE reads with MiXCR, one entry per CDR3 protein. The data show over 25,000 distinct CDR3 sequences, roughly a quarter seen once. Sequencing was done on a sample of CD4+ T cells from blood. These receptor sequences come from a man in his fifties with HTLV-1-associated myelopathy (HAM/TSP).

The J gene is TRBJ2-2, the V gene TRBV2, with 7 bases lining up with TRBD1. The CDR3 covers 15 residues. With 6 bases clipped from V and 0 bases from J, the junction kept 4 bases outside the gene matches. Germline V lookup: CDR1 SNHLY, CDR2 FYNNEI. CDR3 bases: TGTGCCAGCAGAGCAGGACAGGCGAACACCGGGGAGCTGTTTTTT. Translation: CASRAGQANTGELFF.

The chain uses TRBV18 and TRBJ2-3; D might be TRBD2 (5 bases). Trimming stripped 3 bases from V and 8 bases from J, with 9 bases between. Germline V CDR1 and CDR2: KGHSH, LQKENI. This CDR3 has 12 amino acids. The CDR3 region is CASSPERSTQYF. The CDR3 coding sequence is TGTGCCAGCTCACCGGAGCGGAGTACGCAGTATTTT.

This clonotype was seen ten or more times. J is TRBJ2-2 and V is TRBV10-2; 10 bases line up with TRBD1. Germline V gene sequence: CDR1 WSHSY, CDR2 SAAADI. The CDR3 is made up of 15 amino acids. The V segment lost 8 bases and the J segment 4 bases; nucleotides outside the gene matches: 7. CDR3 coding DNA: TGCGCCAGCCGACAGGGGGCTCGAGGCACCGGGGAGCTGTTTTTT. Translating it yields CASRQGARGTGELFF.

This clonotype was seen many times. CDR3 coding DNA: TGTGCCAGCAGCAGGGGACAGGGGAGCTCCTACGAGCAGTACTTC. Its translation is CASSRGQGSSYEQYF. The V gene is TRBV7-6, the J gene TRBJ2-7; 10 bases agree with TRBD1. The CDR3 runs to 15 residues. The germline CDR1 and CDR2 sequences are SGHVS and FNYEAQ. The J segment lost 0 bases and the V segment lost 5 bases, leaving 4 bases of the junction unmatched.